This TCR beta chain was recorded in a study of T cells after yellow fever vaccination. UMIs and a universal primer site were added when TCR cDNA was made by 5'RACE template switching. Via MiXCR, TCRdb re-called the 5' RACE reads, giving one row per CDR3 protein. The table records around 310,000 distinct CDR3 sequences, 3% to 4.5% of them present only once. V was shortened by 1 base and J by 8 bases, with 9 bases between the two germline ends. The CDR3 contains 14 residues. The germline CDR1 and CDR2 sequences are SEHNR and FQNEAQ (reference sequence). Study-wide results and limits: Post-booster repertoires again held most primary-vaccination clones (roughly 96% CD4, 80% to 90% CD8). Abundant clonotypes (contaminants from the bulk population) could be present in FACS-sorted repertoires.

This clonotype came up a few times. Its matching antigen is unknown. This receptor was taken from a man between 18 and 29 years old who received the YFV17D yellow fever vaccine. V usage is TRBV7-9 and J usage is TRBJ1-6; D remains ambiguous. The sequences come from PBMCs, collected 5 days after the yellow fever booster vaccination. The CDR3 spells CASSLEGKHSPLHF. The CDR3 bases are TGTGCCAGCAGCTTAGAGGGAAAACATTCACCCCTCCACTTT.